This T cell receptor (beta chain) was captured in a study of shared clonotypes between healthy human individuals. The length of the CDR3 is 17 residues. Germline V lookup: CDR1 MDHEN, CDR2 SYDVKM. V shed 5 bases and J shed 2 bases, with 22 bases lying between them. Several immunoSEQ plates received, in even portions, the genomic DNA of each subset. Some clones are missing from TCRdb's copy, which holds only in-frame ones; the method was immunoSEQ multiplex PCR. The profile shows millions of clones, about 92% of them singletons. This receptor was taken from a man aged 18 to 35 in good health. Some clones in this sample may be carry-over from other donors' samples. The chain recombines TRBV28 with TRBJ2-7; tentatively, D is TRBD2 (6 bases). Sequenced: naive CD4+ T cells from PBMCs. Subset meaning: CD45RA+ positively selected. This chain's CDR3 is CASSPTRDFQGAYEQYF. CDR3 coding DNA: TGTGCCAGCAGTCCAACCAGGGACTTCCAAGGGGCCTACGAGCAGTACTTC.